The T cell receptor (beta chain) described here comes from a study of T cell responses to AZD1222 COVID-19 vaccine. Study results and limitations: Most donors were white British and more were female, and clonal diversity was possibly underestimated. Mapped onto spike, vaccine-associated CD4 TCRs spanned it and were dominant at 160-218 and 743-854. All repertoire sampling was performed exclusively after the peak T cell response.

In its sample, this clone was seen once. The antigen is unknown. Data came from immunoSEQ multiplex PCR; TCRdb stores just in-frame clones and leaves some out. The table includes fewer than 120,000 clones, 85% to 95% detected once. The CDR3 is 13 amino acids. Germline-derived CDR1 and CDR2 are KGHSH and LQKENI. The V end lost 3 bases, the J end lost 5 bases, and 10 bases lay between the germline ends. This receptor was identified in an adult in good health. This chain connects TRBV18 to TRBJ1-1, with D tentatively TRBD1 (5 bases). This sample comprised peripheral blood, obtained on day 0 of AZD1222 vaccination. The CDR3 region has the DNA TGTGCCAGCTCACCGGCAGGGCGGACTGAAGCTTTCTTT. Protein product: CASSPAGRTEAFF.